A selection of T cell receptor beta chains follows, all from one sample in a study of cytomegalovirus exposure and HLA in healthy donors. The table came from immunoSEQ multiplex PCR; TCRdb's copy has only in-frame clones and leaves some out. The sample carries some 90,000 clones, about 80% recorded once. The sample taken for sequencing was PBMCs. The receptors here all came from a man under 40 in good health and CMV-seropositive. Each CDR3 is given with its conserved first and last residue. The D gene is left open where the match is weak. Expanded clones get a size class; other rows say once, few or many, or leave the size out.

j_gene,d_gene,abundance,v_gene,CDR3aa,CDR3nt
TRBJ2-6,TRBD1,.,TRBV7-6,CASSQGGPGANVLTF,TGTGCCAGCAGCCAAGGGGGCCCGGGGGCCAACGTCCTGACTTTC
TRBJ2-1,.,.,TRBV28,CASSRYGNEQFF,TGTGCCAGCAGCCGCTACGGGAATGAGCAGTTCTTC
TRBJ2-7,TRBD1,once,TRBV4-1,CASSQGTGGPYEQYF,TGCGCCAGCAGTCAAGGGACAGGGGGCCCCTACGAGCAGTACTTC
TRBJ2-5,TRBD2,.,TRBV4-1,CASSQEGRAQETQYF,TGCGCCAGCAGCCAAGAGGGGAGGGCCCAAGAGACCCAGTACTTC
TRBJ2-1,TRBD2,.,TRBV27,CASSPLAGVVNEQFF,TGTGCCAGCAGTCCTTTAGCGGGAGTGGTCAATGAGCAGTTCTTC
TRBJ1-5,TRBD1,.,TRBV18,CASSPTGDQPQHF,TGTGCCAGCTCACCGACAGGGGATCAGCCCCAGCATTTT
TRBJ2-2,TRBD2,.,TRBV11-3,CASSDSGGQAGELFF,TGTGCCAGCAGCGATAGCGGGGGGCAAGCCGGGGAGCTGTTTTTT
TRBJ2-1,TRBD1,.,TRBV28,CASSLFAGGFREQFF,TGTGCCAGCAGTTTATTCGCAGGGGGCTTTCGTGAGCAGTTCTTC
TRBJ2-3,TRBD2,.,TRBV7-8,CASSLSAGGRDTQYF,TGTGCCAGCAGCTTATCGGCGGGGGGGAGGGATACGCAGTATTTT
TRBJ2-2,TRBD1,once,TRBV5-1,CASSGTVNTGELFF,TGCGCCAGCAGTGGGACAGTGAACACCGGGGAGCTGTTTTTT
TRBJ2-7,.,.,TRBV28,CASSLGAGEGYEQYF,TGTGCCAGCAGTTTAGGAGCAGGGGAGGGCTACGAGCAGTACTTC
TRBJ2-6,.,once,TRBV6-5,CASKRSTGANVLTF,TGTGCCAGCAAGCGGAGTACTGGGGCCAACGTCCTGACTTTC
TRBJ2-1,.,.,TRBV29-1,CSVPSAEQFF,TGCAGCGTCCCAAGCGCGGAGCAGTTCTTC
TRBJ2-5,TRBD1,.,TRBV6-5,CASKDRYRETQYF,TGTGCCAGCAAGGACAGGTACAGGGAGACCCAGTACTTC
TRBJ2-7,.,few,TRBV5-6,CASSFSFQGRYEQYF,TGTGCCAGCAGCTTTAGTTTCCAGGGAAGGTACGAGCAGTACTTC
TRBJ1-2,.,.,TRBV6-5,CASSYSTAYGYTF,TGTGCCAGCAGTTACTCAACAGCTTATGGCTACACCTTC
TRBJ2-1,.,.,TRBV10-3,CAISESSRGEQFF,TGTGCCATCAGTGAGTCAAGCAGGGGTGAGCAGTTCTTC
TRBJ1-2,.,.,TRBV6-4,CASSRTPGSGYTF,TGTGCCAGCTCCAGGACTCCCGGGTCGGGCTACACCTTC